This T cell receptor beta chain was sequenced during a study of cytomegalovirus exposure and HLA in healthy donors. Whole-study context: The approximately 120 million unique TCR beta sequences, from about 180 million T cells, were found by an earlier analysis. Overall study findings and caveats: Researchers reported in a later analysis that common viral pathogens appeared linked to several top clusters.

PCR employed 60 Vbeta and 13 Jbeta primers. Assay used: immunoSEQ multiplex PCR; TCRdb lists only in-frame clones, some missing. The sample data list fewer than 95,000 clones. Notes on this clone: Its antigen is unknown. The junction does not match germline at one end; this may be a read error.

The CDR3 has 15 amino acids. Germline CDR1 and CDR2: SGHDT and YYEEEE. The chain recombines TRBV5-6 with TRBJ1-4; 8 bases are a match to TRBD1. Sequenced material: PBMCs. This TCR was sampled from a woman aged 40 to 49 in good health and CMV-seropositive. As DNA, the CDR3 is TGTGCCAGCAGCCCTACGGACAGGGCCAATGGAAAACTGTTTTTT. This codes for CASSPTDRANGKLFF.